A single sample gave rise to the 29 T cell receptor delta chains below, sequenced in a study of γδ T cells in repeated Plasmodium falciparum infection. Vgamma9/Vdelta2+ and Vdelta2-negative gammadelta T cells were flow-sorted from PBMC for bulk sequencing. TCRdb reprocessed the multiplex PCR reads using CATT. The sample shows roughly 90,000 delta-chain clones, about 1.5% of them seen only once. The sequenced material came from gamma-delta T cells from blood. These receptors were obtained from a pool of human donors (malaria-infected and uninfected, not separated).

As regards this clone: TCRdb pairs this DNA with a much larger clone's protein that differs at residue 11, likely a read error; the protein shown was translated from the DNA. The J gene is TRDJ1, the V gene TRDV1, with 8 bases fitting TRDD3. The J gene, not given by TCRdb, was assigned here from a germline match of the nucleotide sequence. This CDR3 spans 17 amino acids. The junction had 15 bases not matched to a gene; V was cut back by 8 bases and J by 1 base. CDR1 and CDR2 from the germline V gene are TSWWSYY and QGS. The CDR3 DNA is TGTGCTCTTAAGAAAGGTAGCTGGGGGAAGTGCACCGATAAACTCATCTTT. As protein: CALKKGSWGKCTDKLIF.

This clone came up many times. It is likely a read error: a sequence one base away is far more abundant. Other DNA sequences within the sample encode an identical CDR3. V and J are TRDV2 and TRDJ2; D may be TRDD3 (5 bases). This CDR3 region has 16 residues. The germline V gene has CDR1 GEAIGNYY and CDR2 EKD. The CDR3 here is CACDIIGVGETAQLFF. As DNA, the CDR3 is TGCGCCTGTGACATAATTGGGGTGGGAGAGACAGCACAACTCTTCTTT.

With regard to this clone: The TCRdb record carries a much larger clone's protein, which differs from this DNA's translation at residue 12; a read error is the likely cause, and the protein listed here is the DNA translation. The CDR3: CALGELRVFTWTGWGYRLTDKLIF. CDR3 DNA: TGTGCTCTTGGGGAACTTAGAGTCTTCACCTGGACAGGATGGGGATACAGGCTCACCGATAAACTCATCTTT. The chain joins TRDV1 to TRDJ1; 8 bases are shared with TRDD3. The CDR3 consists of 24 residues. J gave up 1 base and V 0 bases, and 28 bases lay outside the gene matches. Germline values: CDR1 TSWWSYY, CDR2 QGS.

This clone came up a few times. The translation of this DNA and the TCRdb protein of a much larger clone differ at residue 3, probably owing to a read error; the protein shown here is translated from the DNA. The sample contains more than one DNA sequence encoding this CDR3. The genes are TRDV2 and TRDJ1; a weak D match, TRDD3 (6 bases). TCRdb does not report a J gene; here it was assigned by matching the DNA to germline references. The CDR3 runs 16 residues. Germline CDR1 and CDR2: GEAIGNYY and EKD. This chain's CDR3 is CARDTVGGEYTDKLIF. For the CDR3, the DNA is TGTGCCCGTGACACCGTAGGGGGAGAGTACACCGATAAACTCATCTTT.

A remark on this clone: Given a far larger clone just one base away, this is likely a sequencing read error. Other DNA variants within this sample encode the same CDR3. CDR3 bases: TGTGCTCTTGGGGAGCCCCCTTCGGCAGTAGTACTGGGGGCCCTCGATAAACTCATCTTT. Its protein product is CALGEPPSAVVLGALDKLIF. This chain links TRDV1 with TRDJ1, with 8 bases aligning to TRDD3. The length of the CDR3 is 20 residues. Germline lookup yields CDR1 TSWWSYY and CDR2 QGS. V shed 3 bases and J 4 bases; nucleotides not matched to a gene: 22.

A remark on this clone: Since a far larger clone is one base different, this is likely a read error. In the same sample, other DNA sequences code for this CDR3. The genes are TRDV1 and TRDJ1; a weak D match, TRDD2 (9 bases). Assignment of the J gene here rests on matching the DNA to germline, because TCRdb gives none. The V gene's germline CDR1 is TSWWSYY and CDR2 QGS. The CDR3 covers 21 residues. CDR3 sequence reads: CALGERPFLQYWGDYTDKLIF. The CDR3 DNA is TGTGCTCTTGGCGAACGGCCCTTCCTACAATACTGGGGGGATTACACCGATAAACTCATCTTT.

This clone occurred a few times. TCRdb shows a much larger clone's protein in place of this DNA's translation, and the two differ at residue 15, likely through a read error; the protein shown is translated from the DNA. The chain recombines TRDV2 with TRDJ1; 8 positions match TRDD3. The germline V gene encodes CDR1 GEAIGNYY and CDR2 EKD. CDR3 length equals 17 residues. The CDR3 loop is CACDTVGLGEKTDKPIF. The CDR3 bases are TGTGCCTGTGACACCGTTGGGCTGGGGGAGAAGACCGATAAACCCATCTTT.

This clone was seen at least ten times. The chain employs TRDV1 and TRDJ1, with 12 bases that match TRDD3. The CDR3 is 24 amino acids. V was clipped by 5 bases and J by 7 bases; unmatched bases: 35. The V gene's germline CDR1 is TSWWSYY and CDR2 QGS. CDR3 sequence (DNA): TGTGCTCTTGGGAATAGGGGGTTCCTAACGTTACTGGGGGATACAATAATAGGGTTCGGTAAACTCATCTTT. Translating gives CALGNRGFLTLLGDTIIGFGKLIF.

A word on this clone: This may come from a read error, since a much larger clone is one base off. Within the sample, other DNA sequences also encode this same CDR3. This rearrangement joins TRDV1 to TRDJ1, with D tentatively TRDD3 (5 bases). The CDR3 length is 23 residues. Germline V gene lookup returns CDR1 TSWWSYY and CDR2 QGS. The DNA for the CDR3 is TGTGCCCTTGGGGAACTACTTTTCCGAAGACGAGACCCCGTTCCATCACACACCGATAAACTCATCTTT. Translated, it gives CALGELLFRRRDPVPSHTDKLIF.

This clone came up a few times. A far larger clone is one nucleotide away, so this likely arose from a read error. In the same sample, other DNA sequences code for this CDR3. This chain joins TRDV2 and TRDJ1; D not certain. TCRdb supplies no J gene; here it was assigned by aligning the nucleotide sequence to germline. V was cut by 0 bases and J by 2 bases, with 15 bases left in between. The CDR3 covers 16 residues. Germline-derived CDR1 and CDR2 are GEAIGNYY and EKD. CDR3 coding DNA: TGTGCCTGTGACACCGTAGGGCATCGCCAGACCGATAAACTCATCTTT. Translating gives CACDTVGHRQTDKLIF.

In its sample, this clone was seen a few times. Just one base apart from a much larger clone, this may be a read error. The chain is built from TRDV1 and TRDJ1; TRDD3 matches 7 bases. TCRdb does not report a J gene; here it was assigned by matching the DNA to germline references. Germline V lookup: CDR1 TSWWSYY, CDR2 QGS. The CDR3 is 27 amino acids. CDR3 sequence: CALGEKTPPYGDYEFSGAGGPTDKLIF. CDR3 in DNA: TGTGCCCTTGGGGAAAAAACCCCCCCCTACGGAGATTATGAGTTCTCTGGGGCTGGGGGGCCCACCGATAAACTCATCTTT.

This clone was seen only a few times. This likely stems from a read error, as it lies one base from a far larger clone. At the DNA level, this CDR3 is encoded by other sequences in the same sample as well. The gene calls are TRDV3 and TRDJ1; TRDD3 agrees at 8 bases. The CDR3 contains 18 residues. Germline V CDR1 and CDR2: TVYSNPD, GDNSRS (reference sequence). CDR3 bases: TGTGCCTTTATGTCCCGACGGGCTGGGGGACTCATCACCGATAAACTCATCTTC. This sequence encodes CAFMSRRAGGLITDKLIF.

In this sample, this clone turned up many times. In the same sample, other DNA sequences code for this CDR3. The chain combines TRDV1 with TRDJ1; TRDD3 agrees at 8 bases. This CDR3 is 21 amino acids long. Germline loops: CDR1 TSWWSYY, CDR2 QGS. J lost 3 bases, V lost 5 bases, and 26 bases had no gene match. The CDR3 DNA reads as TGTGCTCTTGGGAAATCCCCTCTCTTCGCTGAACATGGGGGATCAGCCGATAAACTCATCTTT. Amino acids: CALGKSPLFAEHGGSADKLIF.

There are a few counts of this clone. A much larger clone differs by one base, so this may be a read error. The V call is TRDV3, the J call TRDJ1, with TRDD2 identical over 7 bases. From germline, CDR1 is TVYSNPD and CDR2 GDNSRS (reference sequence). V shed 4 bases and J 3 bases; nucleotides not matched to a gene: 17. CDR3 length equals 16 residues. CDR3 sequence (DNA): TGTGCCTCTGACCTTCCTTTACTTCAGTACGCCGATAAACTCATCTTT. Translation: CASDLPLLQYADKLIF.

This clone was observed a few times. The TCRdb protein comes from a much larger clone and disagrees with this DNA's translation at residue 20, likely due to a read error; the protein given here is derived from the DNA. The V gene is listed as TRDV2; no J gene was called; TRDD3 was called by the table and not checked on the DNA. CDR1 and CDR2 from the germline V gene are GEAIGNYY and EKD. CDR3 length: 22 residues. The CDR3 region is CACDSLPGDWGIKKTNTDKPIF. For the CDR3, the DNA is TGTGCCTGTGACAGCCTTCCTGGCGACTGGGGGATAAAGAAAACAAACACCGATAAACCCATCTTT.

Regarding this clone: The protein that TCRdb holds for this DNA derives from a much larger clone and differs from the translated DNA at residue 19, which likely indicates a read error; the protein shown here is translated from the DNA. The J gene has no call, while the V gene is TRDV1; TRDD3, as called in the table, went unchecked against the DNA. CDR1 is TSWWSYY, CDR2 QGS, per germline. The CDR3 totals 21 residues. CDR3 in DNA: TGTGCTCTTGGGGAATTTAGCCCAGCACACCGGGGATTCAGATTCACCGATAAACCCATCTTT. Its protein product is CALGEFSPAHRGFRFTDKPIF.

The sample holds a few counts of this clone. The TCRdb protein, from a much larger clone, departs from this DNA's translation at residue 8, likely by read error; the protein shown derives from the DNA. This chain connects TRDV1 to TRDJ1; D call uncertain. Looked up from germline, CDR1 is TSWWSYY and CDR2 is QGS. Trimming removed 4 bases from V and 1 base from J, with 10 bases in between. CDR3 length: 14 residues. The CDR3 bases are TGTGCTCTTGGGGTCATCAGGACCACCGATAAACTCATCTTT. It yields the protein CALGVIRTTDKLIF.

About this clone: A far larger clone is one base from this, pointing to a likely read error. Distinct nucleotide sequences in the sample also encode this CDR3. The V gene is TRDV2, the J gene TRDJ1; D is undetermined. The CDR3 loop spans 15 amino acids. The V gene's germline CDR1 is GEAIGNYY and CDR2 EKD. The CDR3 nucleotides are TGTGCCTGTGACACCGGAGGGACTCACACCGATAAGCTCATCTTT. Translated: CACDTGGTHTDKLIF.

On this clone: TCRdb attributes to this sequence the protein of a much larger clone, which differs from the DNA translation at residue 14; a read error is likely, and the protein displayed is translated from the DNA. CDR3 loop: CACDPVPIHTDKLTF. Here the CDR3 DNA reads TGTGCCTGTGACCCGGTTCCCATCCACACCGATAAACTCACCTTT. The V gene is listed as TRDV2; no J gene was called. This CDR3 is 15 amino acids long. Germline assignment: CDR1 GEAIGNYY and CDR2 EKD.

The table lists this clone with a few counts. TCRdb attributes to this sequence the protein of a much larger clone, which differs from the DNA translation at residue 18; a read error is likely, and the protein displayed is translated from the DNA. V gene TRDV1 combines with J gene TRDJ1, with D possibly called TRDD2 or TRDD3 (9 bases each). Assignment of the J gene here rests on matching the DNA to germline, because TCRdb gives none. The germline V gene has CDR1 TSWWSYY and CDR2 QGS. V lost 2 bases to trimming and J lost 1 base, with 38 bases between them. The CDR3 has 24 amino acids. CDR3 region: CALGEFGRLPTPYTGGPGTDKLIF. For the CDR3, the DNA is TGTGCTCTTGGGGAATTTGGTCGCCTTCCTACTCCCTATACTGGGGGACCTGGCACCGATAAACTCATCTTT.

A few counts support this clone. The protein recorded in TCRdb matches a much larger clone and deviates from this DNA's translation at residue 10, suggesting a read error; the protein here is obtained by translating the DNA. The V call is TRDV1, the J call TRDJ1; 9 positions match TRDD3. The J gene, missing from TCRdb, was assigned here through DNA to germline matching. V lost 3 bases to trimming and J lost 0 bases; unmatched junction nucleotides: 29. The CDR3 consists of 24 residues. Germline V lookup: CDR1 TSWWSYY, CDR2 QGS. The CDR3 nucleotides are TGTGCTCTTGGGGATGCGCTTCCTTCCTGCCAGGTACTGGGGGACTTCGGGTACACCGATAAACTCATCTTT. Translated, it gives CALGDALPSCQVLGDFGYTDKLIF.

As concerns this clone: A far larger clone is one nucleotide away, so this likely arose from a read error. Other DNA sequences in this sample translate to the same CDR3. This chain connects TRDV1 to TRDJ1; 12 positions match TRDD3. The J gene comes from matching the DNA to germline here; TCRdb lacks it. Germline CDR1 is TSWWSYY and CDR2 is QGS. The CDR3 spans 21 residues. As DNA, the CDR3 is TGTGCACTTGGGGACCCCCCTAGAGGGCTGGGGGATACGATGCGCACCGATAAACTCATCTTT. Translation: CALGDPPRGLGDTMRTDKLIF.

This clone has just a few counts. TCRdb's protein for this DNA is that of a much larger clone and differs from the translation at residue 13, likely a read error; the protein shown is the DNA translation. The chain recombines TRDV3 with TRDJ1, with TRDD3 identical over 8 bases. Germline values: CDR1 TVYSNPD, CDR2 GDNSRS (reference sequence). The CDR3 has 15 residues. CDR3 region: CAFQAGGIYTDKPIF. As DNA, the CDR3 is TGTGCCTTTCAGGCTGGGGGAATATACACCGATAAACCCATCTTT.

This clone is labeled as medium-sized (0.01 to 0.1%). Other nucleotide sequences from this sample produce the same CDR3. V and J are TRDV2 and TRDJ1; 9 nucleotides align to TRDD3. The CDR3 totals 14 residues. Unmatched junction bases numbered 3, after V lost 3 bases and J lost 2 bases. Germline assignment: CDR1 GEAIGNYY and CDR2 EKD. CDR3 sequence (DNA): TGTGCCTGTGACTTTCTGGGGGATACCGATAAACTCATCTTT. This sequence encodes CACDFLGDTDKLIF.

This clone was recorded at least ten times. The gene calls are TRDV2 and TRDJ1, with D possibly matching TRDD3 (6 bases). V lost 0 bases to trimming and J lost 5 bases, with 15 bases between them. Germline lookup yields CDR1 GEAIGNYY and CDR2 EKD. The CDR3 covers 15 residues. CDR3 DNA sequence: TGTGCCTGTGACACCGTAGCCCGCCTGGGGGATAAACTCATCTTT. It specifies CACDTVARLGDKLIF.

There are many counts of this clone. This sequence joins TRDV1 and TRDJ1; D perhaps matches TRDD2 (6 bases). Germline V lookup: CDR1 TSWWSYY, CDR2 QGS. Trimming removed 2 bases at V and 0 bases at J, with 22 bases between. The CDR3 has 19 residues. The CDR3 region has the DNA TGTGCTCTTGGGGAAGCTCAATTCCTAAGGGGTCTGTACACCGATAAACTCATCTTT. Protein product: CALGEAQFLRGLYTDKLIF.

This clone was observed a handful of times. This likely traces to a read error, being one base from a far larger clone. Within the sample, other DNA sequences also encode this same CDR3. The V gene is TRDV1, the J gene TRDJ1; D is possibly TRDD3 (6 bases). Germline matching of the DNA provided the J gene here, since TCRdb leaves it blank. V lost 1 base and J 0 bases, leaving 27 bases between the germline ends. This CDR3 contains 21 residues. Germline CDR1 TSWWSYY, CDR2 QGS. CDR3 amino acids: CALGERPFFPLLLGDTDKLIF. CDR3 nucleotide sequence: TGTGCTCTTGGGGAACGGCCCTTTTTCCCACTTTTACTGGGAGACACCGATAAACTCATCTTT.

About this clone itself: The protein recorded in TCRdb matches a much larger clone and deviates from this DNA's translation at residue 4, suggesting a read error; the protein here is obtained by translating the DNA. The V call is TRDV3, the J call TRDJ1, with 10 bases fitting TRDD3. J was trimmed by 0 bases and V by 0 bases; bases with no gene match: 19. The V gene's germline CDR1 is TVYSNPD and CDR2 GDNSRS (reference sequence). CDR3 length equals 20 residues. CDR3 sequence (DNA): TGTGCCTTTAGTGGTCCCCGGTACTGGGGGATTTCAAAGTACACCGATAAACTCATCTTT. Protein product: CAFSGPRYWGISKYTDKLIF.

Ten or more counts support this clone. The protein in TCRdb stems from a much larger clone and differs at residue 13 from this DNA's translation, likely a read error; here the protein is translated from the DNA. J is TRDJ1 and V is TRDV2; possible D gene TRDD3, 6 bases. No J gene was available from TCRdb, and it was assigned here by a germline match of the DNA. Germline CDR1 GEAIGNYY, CDR2 EKD. V shed 0 bases and J shed 4 bases, with 23 bases lying between them. The CDR3 loop spans 18 amino acids. CDR3 DNA sequence: TGTGCCTGTGACACCCTTTCTCCAAGAGATACGGGGATCGATAAACTCATCTTT. Its translation is CACDTLSPRDTGIDKLIF.